These 2 T cell receptor beta chains were all obtained from the same sample, sequenced in a study of cytomegalovirus exposure and HLA in healthy donors (TCRdb year 2017). Library preparation used the immunoSEQ multiplex PCR assay. A mixture of 60 forward primers for TCR Vbeta segments and 13 reverse primers for TCR Jbeta segments was used in the multiplex PCR. Sourced from immuneACCESS, this table was stored by TCRdb with only in-frame sequences that have V and J called. A share of the clones is absent; for the studies checked, an unresolved V gene accounts for under half, and the remainder has no known explanation. A total of fewer than 250,000 clones appear in this sample, roughly 76% of them only once. Roughly 2.1% of the sample is taken by the ten largest. The sample consisted of PBMCs. These receptors originate from a woman aged 25 to 45 in good health and CMV-seropositive.

The V gene is TRBV2, the J gene TRBJ2-3; D gene uncertain. Trimming stripped 3 bases from V and 0 bases from J, with 7 bases between. From germline, CDR1 is SNHLY and CDR2 FYNNEI. This CDR3 is 14 amino acids long. CDR3 nucleotides: TGTGCCAGCAGTGAGCTAGTTAGCACAGATACGCAGTATTTT. This codes for CASSELVSTDTQYF.

In this sample, this clone turned up once. The J gene is TRBJ2-1, the V gene TRBV18, with D possibly matching TRBD2 (6 bases). Germline CDR1 KGHSH, CDR2 LQKENI. The V end lost 3 bases, the J end lost 7 bases, and 16 bases lay between the germline ends. The CDR3 spans 15 residues. DNA of the CDR3: TGTGCCAGCTCACCCGATAGCGGCCCCCGGAATGAGCAGTTCTTC. This encodes CASSPDSGPRNEQFF.